This T cell receptor beta chain was found in a study of cytomegalovirus exposure and HLA in healthy donors (dated by TCRdb to 2015 to 2018). Regarding the research as a whole: According to an earlier analysis of several hundred of the donors, some 180 million T cells yielded 90 million to 140 million unique TCR beta sequences and about 300 Gb of sequence data. Roughly 290 gigabases of sequencing data and 75 million to 85 million unique TCR sequences made up an early release that covered some 640 HLA-typed donors. Among the roughly 390 genotyped donors, 81% belonged to the genetic ancestry cluster associated with self-reported Caucasian donors. The study aimed to test whether cataloging public T cell receptors could reveal signatures of past pathogen exposure. The study profiled the T cell repertoires of under 850 subjects by immunosequencing and related them to cytomegalovirus serostatus. Along with the roughly 670-subject first cohort, a separate validation cohort of more than 90 different subjects was used. To predict cytomegalovirus infection status, the study combined high-throughput TCR immunosequencing, statistical association of individual TCRs with disease status, and machine learning. A later analysis re-examined previously published TCR beta repertoires from about 700 donors and added high-resolution HLA genotyping to investigate patterns of TCR occurrence. In the later analysis, no new phenotypic data were used to find candidate immune exposures; instead, reliance was placed on TCR beta sequences and their occurrence across donors. An earlier analysis of more than 450 of the donors used high-throughput TCR beta sequencing to judge whether each TCR beta V gene segment behaved as functional or pseudogenic. Alongside the repertoire data, information on donor age, sex, ethnicity and CMV serostatus was compiled. A later genetic analysis used genome-wide SNP genotypes for about 60% of the roughly 670 donors, treating that subset as a discovery cohort. Every repertoire in the discovery cohort had been generated on one and the same sequencing platform. HLA typing included class I and class II loci at four-digit resolution. The number of typed donors differed by locus: about 620-640 for A, B, C, DRB1 and DQB1; about 520 for DQA1; fewer than 610 for DPA1; and some 450 for DPB1. About five DR-DQ haplotypes were treated as single units for association and clustering because of strong linkage in the cohort. On average, around 240,000 unique TCR beta nucleotide sequences were sequenced per donor among some 430 genotyped donors of the cohort, with roughly 18% of those sequences being non-productive. Summary of the overall study and its limitations: V-gene and J-gene trimming of TCR beta chains was associated with a missense DCLRE1C variant in a later genetic analysis, and the association was replicated in an independent cohort. An earlier analysis of 587 of the donors showed that most TCR beta V segments appeared in productive rearrangements either about 90% or about 30% of the time, which broadly matched IMGT annotations. Three of the identified cytomegalovirus-associated TCR beta chains were confirmed in vitro to be specific for cytomegalovirus antigens. Compared with equally common non-associated chains, HLA-associated TCR beta chains in a later analysis were more clonally expanded and had lower generation probabilities. Cytomegalovirus status was reported to be diagnosed by the classifier with high specificity and sensitivity in both the original and validation cohorts. Only TCR beta chains were sequenced in this cohort, and the absence of alpha or paired-chain data limited detectable features. For the cohort, immune exposure information was limited to CMV serostatus. Linkage disequilibrium might explain the correlated functional status among segregating V segments, but an unknown experimental factor could not be ruled out. A later genetic analysis reported fewer N-insertions in productive TCRs among donors in an Asian-associated ancestry cluster than the roughly 700-donor mean. A cluster of highly shared sequence variants was judged likely to be a technical artifact of the sequencing pipeline. In a later analysis, most CMV-associated TCR beta chains were found to appear HLA-restricted, with HLA associations seemingly driven largely by CMV exposure. The study listed 150 to 200 TCR beta chains as associated with cytomegalovirus. HLA typing was unavailable for some donors at each locus, so association tests used only the typed subset. The 87-base-pair reads could not distinguish some IMGT-functional V segments, including TRBV6-2 and TRBV6-3, so those segments were excluded. Specific HLA alleles were associated with some 15,000 TCR beta sequences at a false discovery rate of 0.05 in a later analysis. A later analysis reported that several top co-occurrence clusters appeared linked to parvovirus B19, influenza, CMV and Epstein-Barr virus. The presence/absence analyses assumed that sequencing depth was roughly uniform across donors, and that assumption may not be true. Because counts were too low, some 16 rarely observed V segments, including chromosome 9 orphons, were excluded from the earlier analysis of 587 of the donors. According to a later analysis, TCR association rates differed among HLA loci, with DRB1 alleles showing the most associated TCRs and HLA-C alleles showing the fewest. Assigning TCR associations to individual alleles was difficult when HLA alleles, especially DR and DQ, strongly co-occurred. Most TCR sequences were seen in very few donors, while some public TCRs were found in many individuals. A further reported finding was that TCR beta sequences accurately predicted the HLA-A and HLA-B alleles for most subjects in the first cohort. It was suggested by the authors that the approach could potentially be generalized to other disease states and immunological phenotypes.

Library creation used the immunoSEQ multiplex PCR assay. The multiplex PCR relied on a mix of 60 forward primers for TCR Vbeta segments and 13 reverse primers for TCR Jbeta segments. A multiplex PCR assay on genomic DNA amplified the CDR3 region of rearranged TCR beta genes. The Illumina HiSeq System was used to sequence the amplified TCR beta libraries as 87-base-pair reads. The original methods were these. A later analysis tallied 70 million to 100 million unique TCR beta chains across the 666 repertoires, and some 12 million of those chains were shared by two or more donors. To remove PCR and sequencing errors, raw reads were error-corrected and collapsed into unique sequences using a nearest-neighbor algorithm that merged closely related sequences. V, D and J gene segments were assigned by aligning CDR3 sequences to IMGT reference sequences. For a sequence to be retained, at least a six-nucleotide match to both a V gene segment and a J gene segment was required. Rearrangements were called productive when the CDR3 lacked stop codons and stayed in frame with V and J; all others were non-productive. CDR3 was defined by IMGT convention, running from the second conserved V-encoded cysteine to the conserved J-encoded phenylalanine. In an earlier analysis of 500 to 650 of the donors, sequences lacking an unambiguous match to a single V gene segment were excluded. In an earlier analysis of some 590 of the donors, V segments were called functional above 56.7% productive rearrangements and were called segregating when the between-donor standard deviation exceeded 5%. A statistical classification framework was built for diagnosing cytomegalovirus status from the catalog of TCR beta chain sequences. In a later analysis, TCR nucleotide sequences were compared against IMGT/GENE-DB human TR gene sequences so that V and J genes could be assigned. Using the TCRdist pipeline, a later analysis assigned CDR3 sequences along with most-parsimonious VDJ recombination scenarios. A later analysis defined each TCR beta chain by its CDR3 amino acid sequence plus V-gene family, and excluded reads lacking a unique V-gene family. As a way to deal with suspected cross-contamination and a sequencing artifact, a later analysis dropped roughly 620 nucleotide sequences that were highly shared and had low generation probability. For each public chain, a later analysis derived a clonal expansion index from normalized ranks of inferred template counts within each repertoire. In a later analysis, generation probabilities were computed with a VDJ recombination model fitted to out-of-frame rearrangements, and the resulting probabilities were checked against IGoR. In a later analysis, hypergeometric tests were used to score TCR-TCR, TCR-HLA and TCR-CMV co-occurrence, with a repertoire-size bias correction applied to TCR pairs. False discovery rates were estimated in a later analysis by permuting HLA or CMV assignments 20 times. In a later analysis, co-occurring TCRs were grouped using DBSCAN, with TCRdist sequence similarity added in when clustering inside HLA-allele-positive subsets. For co-occurrence clustering, repertoires with fewer than 30,000 or more than 120,000 public chains were excluded, along with four to six repertoires with anomalous nucleotide sharing. TCRdb obtained this table from immuneACCESS and retained in-frame rearrangements with V and J assigned. These tables miss some clones; where compared with another copy, unresolved V genes account for less than half of the shortfall, and the remainder is unexplained. Clone size and V and J calls were adopted from that table, with D and trimming inferred from the DNA. The sample contains some 65,000 clones, 78% of them found a single time. The ten largest clones capture approximately 2.9% of the sample.

Taken from the germline V gene, the CDR1 and CDR2 loops are MNHEY and SVGAGI. Trimming removed 7 bases from V and 0 bases from J, leaving 11 bases between the germline ends. From cysteine to phenylalanine, the CDR3 is 14 amino acids long. The only DNA kept is the CDR3, 42 bases in frame from the first base. The cohort was made up of approximately 670 healthy bone marrow donors. All cohort members were sampled while nominally healthy, although unrecorded immune exposures were likely present. The donor tested CMV seropositive and was one of the 289 seropositive cohort members. Each donor provided a peripheral blood sample, and peripheral blood mononuclear cells were used for TCR beta sequencing. The Qiagen DNeasy Blood Extraction Kit was used to extract genomic DNA from the blood cell samples. Concerning this clone itself: What this receptor recognizes is not known. Base-call qualities are not available, and no considerably larger clone is one nucleotide away.

The receptor's source is a girl between 10 and 17 years old in good health and CMV-seropositive. Sequencing used PBMCs. Recombination connected TRBV6-5 to TRBJ2-3; 5 matching bases give a weak D call of TRBD2. CDR3 loop: CASIPPGSTDTQYF. The DNA sequence is as follows: TGTGCCAGCATCCCCCCGGGGAGCACAGATACGCAGTATTTT.